The 6 T cell receptor beta chains reported below all come from one sample, sequenced in a study of blood T cell repertoires in COVID-19. Profiling relied on immunoSEQ multiplex PCR, and the TCRdb table lists in-frame clones only, not all of them. This sample has roughly 100,000 clones, with roughly 90% found just once. What was sequenced was peripheral blood. All receptors come from a human donor in a cohort sampled during active COVID-19.

V and J are TRBV10-3 and TRBJ1-1; D gene uncertain. The V end lost 0 bases, the J end lost 1 base, and 9 bases lay between the germline ends. From germline, CDR1 is ENHRY and CDR2 SYGVKD. The CDR3 loop spans 15 amino acids. The CDR3 sequence is CAISESGAGNTEAFF. CDR3 nucleotide sequence: TGTGCCATCAGTGAGTCAGGTGCAGGGAACACTGAAGCTTTCTTT.

The chain couples TRBV7-8 to TRBJ2-1; TRBD2 aligns across 13 bases. Germline CDR1 SGHVS, CDR2 FQNEAQ. The length of the CDR3 is 19 residues. V lost 1 base to trimming and J lost 1 base; unmatched junction nucleotides: 7. CDR3 DNA: TGTGCCAGCAGCTTAGGCTTCGGGACTAGCGGGGTTTCCTACAATGAGCAGTTCTTC. Translated, it gives CASSLGFGTSGVSYNEQFF.

V and J are TRBV13 and TRBJ2-1; the match to TRBD2 covers 10 bases. Germline V gives CDR1 PRHDT, CDR2 FYEKMQ (reference sequence). This CDR3 has 15 residues. V was clipped by 5 bases and J by 7 bases; unmatched bases: 8. The CDR3 DNA follows: TGTGCCAGCAGCCCGAGGACTAGCGGTATGAATGAGCAGTTCTTC. Translated: CASSPRTSGMNEQFF. The complete variable domain, with remaining parts taken from reference TRBV13 and TRBJ2-1, reads AAGVIQSPRHLIKEKRETATLKCYPIPRHDTVYWYQQGPGQDPQFLISFYEKMQSDKGSIPDRFSAQQFSDYHSELNMSSLELGDSALYFCASSPRTSGMNEQFFGPGTRLTVL.

The V and J genes are TRBV5-6 and TRBJ2-2; TRBD2 is a possible D gene (6 bases). From germline, CDR1 is SGHDT and CDR2 YYEEEE. V was trimmed by 4 bases and J by 0 bases, leaving 13 bases between them. The CDR3 is 16 amino acids. The CDR3 spells CASSPRTTANTGELFF. In nucleotides, the CDR3 is TGTGCCAGCAGCCCCAGGACTACCGCGAACACCGGGGAGCTGTTTTTT.

This clone was observed a single time. V is TRBV7-9 and J is TRBJ1-5; 7 bases are a match to TRBD1. V shed 5 bases and J 3 bases; nucleotides not matched to a gene: 4. Germline assignment: CDR1 SEHNR and CDR2 FQNEAQ (reference sequence). This CDR3 comprises 14 residues. CDR3 residues: CASSRQGNNQPQHF. CDR3 DNA sequence: TGTGCCAGCAGCCGACAGGGAAACAATCAGCCCCAGCATTTT. The complete variable domain, with remaining parts taken from reference TRBV7-9 and TRBJ1-5, reads DTGVSQNPRHKITKRGQNVTFRCDPISEHNRLYWYRQTLGQGPEFLTYFQNEAQLEKSRLLSDRFSAERPKGSFSTLEIQRTEQGDSAMYLCASSRQGNNQPQHFGDGTRLSIL.

The V gene is TRBV5-1, the J gene TRBJ2-7, with 9 bases aligning to TRBD1. The CDR3 contains 13 residues. The germline V gene has CDR1 SGHRS and CDR2 YFSETQ. Losses at the gene ends were 3 bases for V and 4 bases for J; bases not matched to a gene: 2. In DNA form, the CDR3 reads TGCGCCAGCAGCTGGGGGACAGGGTACGAGCAGTACTTC. It yields the protein CASSWGTGYEQYF.